This T cell receptor (beta chain) was identified in a study of cytomegalovirus exposure and HLA in healthy donors. PCR employed 60 Vbeta and 13 Jbeta primers. Original processing notes: Roughly 11 million of the 60 million to 80 million unique TCR beta chains counted in a later analysis were shared. Profiled with immunoSEQ multiplex PCR; TCRdb holds only in-frame clones, not every one. V, J and clone size were drawn from that table, and D and trimming were deduced from the DNA. Its table records 120,000 to 150,000 clones. The CDR3 sequence is 21 residues long. V gave up 5 bases and J gave up 6 bases; unmatched junction bases: 27. Germline V gene data show CDR1 as LNHNV and CDR2 as YYDKDF (reference sequence).

The sample was PBMCs. This chain links TRBV15 with TRBJ2-1, with 8 bases identical to TRBD2. This TCR derives from a woman younger than 30 in good health and CMV-seronegative. The CDR3, as DNA: TGTGCCACCAGCCTTTTTAAGAGACTAGCGAACCTACTTGCGCCTCGCAATGAGCAGTTCTTC. This encodes CATSLFKRLANLLAPRNEQFF.